This TCR beta chain was profiled in a study of cytomegalovirus exposure and HLA in healthy donors. Overall study findings and caveats: Researchers had no immune exposure information except CMV serostatus available. Later analysis indicated greater clonal expansion among HLA-associated TCR beta chains than among equally common other chains. Several V segments, TRBV6-2 and TRBV6-3 among them, could not be told apart and were dropped. Prior analysis indicated that the majority of TCR beta V segments exhibited productivity approximately 87% or approximately 30% of the time.

There are a few counts of this clone. Antigen: not known. The junction departs from germline at one end; a sequencing error may be responsible. The CDR3 extends over 22 amino acids. Looked up from germline, CDR1 is SSHAT and CDR2 is FNYEAQ (reference sequence). In the PCR, 60 Vbeta and 13 Jbeta primers were used. The repertoire was sequenced with immunoSEQ multiplex PCR; TCRdb's copy has only in-frame clones and lacks some. The sample carries around 130,000 clones, roughly 70% recorded once. The rearrangement joins TRBV7-7 to TRBJ2-7, with TRBD2 matching 15 bases. This receptor was taken from a man aged 35 to 55 in good health and CMV-seropositive. Material for sequencing was PBMCs. This CDR3 reads CASSLNPTGLGLAGGHHYEQYF. The CDR3 DNA follows: TGTGCTAGCAGCTTAAATCCTACAGGGTTAGGACTAGCGGGAGGGCACCACTACGAGCAGTACTTC.